Sequencing of this T cell receptor (beta chain) was carried out in a study of blood T cell repertoires in COVID-19. Study-level information: Italy, Spain and the United States were the sources of the convalescent and acute COVID-19 samples.

Trimming took off 4 bases at V and 0 bases at J, with 9 bases between the two ends. The CDR3 is made up of 14 amino acids. The germline V gene encodes CDR1 ENHRY and CDR2 SYGVKD. Assay used: immunoSEQ multiplex PCR; TCRdb lists only in-frame clones, some missing. The sample holds 300,000 or so clones, 87% seen once. The source is a young woman who had recovered from COVID-19. This rearrangement joins TRBV10-3 to TRBJ1-1; D unresolved. Source material: PBMCs or T cells enriched from blood (not recorded which). CDR3 sequence (DNA): TGTGCCATCAGTGTAGAAAATTTGAACACTGAAGCTTTCTTT. It encodes CAISVENLNTEAFF.